The next 12 T cell receptor beta chains were all read from a single sample in a study of prognosis after radiotherapy for stage I lung cancer. The study amplified the TCR beta CDR3 region from genomic DNA. This amplification was carried out by two rounds of multiplex PCR. The authors ran first-round PCR with primers specific to each TRBV and TRBJ gene. TCRdb fed the multiplex PCR reads into MiXCR, producing one record per CDR3 protein. The profile shows almost 40,000 distinct CDR3 sequences, 24% of them singletons. Sequenced material: PBMCs, taken before or after stereotactic body radiation therapy (not recorded which). The source is a donor aged 50 or older with non-small cell lung cancer.

This clonotype showed up many times. DNA for the CDR3: TGTGCCTGGAGTGTAATAGGGAACAATCAGCCCCAGCATTTT. Protein product: CAWSVIGNNQPQHF. The V and J genes are TRBV30 and TRBJ1-5; no definite D call. Trimming took 0 bases from V and 3 from J, leaving 9 bases between them. CDR1 GTSNPN and CDR2 SVGIG come from the germline V gene (reference sequence). The CDR3 loop spans 14 amino acids.

A note on this clonotype: Possible read error: a much larger clone is one base away. The chain is built from TRBV11-2 and TRBJ2-7; TRBD2 agrees at 7 bases. The CDR3 is 16 residues long. CDR1 and CDR2 (germline): SGHAT, FQNNGV. The CDR3 spells CAISPRLATLVREQYF. For the CDR3, the DNA is TGTGCCATCAGCCCGCGACTAGCCACCCTCGTAAGGGAGCAGTACTTC. Full variable domain (remainder filled in from reference TRBV11-2 and TRBJ2-7): EAGVAQSPRYKIIEKRQSVAFWCNPISGHATLYWYQQILGQGPKLLIQFQNNGVVDDSQLPKDRFSAERLKGVDSTLKIQPAKLEDSAVYLCAISPRLATLVREQYFGPGTRLTVT.

In its sample, this clonotype was seen many times. The CDR3 loop reads CASSDGLAGGNNEQFF. The CDR3 DNA follows: TGTGCCAGCAGTGATGGTCTAGCGGGAGGTAACAATGAGCAGTTCTTC. V usage is TRBV2 and J usage is TRBJ2-1, with TRBD2 matching 11 bases. V lost 3 bases to trimming and J lost 5 bases; unmatched junction nucleotides: 6. CDR1 SNHLY and CDR2 FYNNEI come from the germline V gene. The CDR3 covers 16 residues.

The sample holds many counts of this clonotype. The chain combines TRBV7-3 with TRBJ1-1; no clear D gene. V was cut by 0 bases and J by 1 base, with 9 bases left in between. The CDR3 has 15 amino acids. Looked up from germline, CDR1 is SGHTA and CDR2 is FQGTGA. CDR3 sequence reads: CASSLTINRNTEAFF. As DNA, the CDR3 is TGTGCCAGCAGCTTAACGATCAACAGGAACACTGAAGCTTTCTTT.

Concerning this clonotype: This is likely an artifact of a read error, given a far larger clone one base away. The V call is TRBV6-1, the J call TRBJ2-2, with 9 bases identical to TRBD1. The length of the CDR3 is 18 residues. Looked up from germline, CDR1 is MNHNS and CDR2 is SASEGT. The J segment lost 4 bases and the V segment lost 6 bases, leaving 15 bases of the junction unmatched. The CDR3 reads CASRDPVRGQGTTGELFF. The CDR3 coding sequence is TGTGCCAGCAGGGACCCGGTTCGGGGACAGGGTACCACCGGGGAGCTGTTTTTT.

This clonotype was counted a few times. The gene calls are TRBV5-4 and TRBJ2-5; the D call may be TRBD1 or TRBD2 (6 bases each). Germline loops: CDR1 SGHNT, CDR2 YYREEE (reference sequence). V was shortened by 4 bases and J by 5 bases, with 24 bases between the two germline ends. The CDR3 runs 17 residues. For the CDR3, the DNA is TGTGCCAGCAGCGGAGGGACTGCCAAGGGGGGAAAGGAGACCCAGTACTTC. Protein sequence: CASSGGTAKGGKETQYF.

There are many counts of this clonotype. The V and J genes are TRBV7-3 and TRBJ1-2; D perhaps matches TRBD1 (6 bases). Germline V gives CDR1 SGHTA, CDR2 FQGTGA. The V gene lost 2 bases and the J gene lost 4 bases, with 8 bases spanning the gap. The CDR3 is 13 amino acids. This chain's CDR3 is CASSLEGGYGYTF. The CDR3 DNA is TGTGCCAGCAGCTTAGAGGGGGGCTATGGCTACACCTTC.

Ten or more counts support this clonotype. The chain links TRBV30 to TRBJ2-7; no clear D. Deletions cut 8 bases from V and 12 bases from J, with 14 bases between. CDR3 length equals 9 residues. CDR1 is GTSNPN and CDR2 is SVGIG in the germline V gene (reference sequence). In nucleotides, the CDR3 is TGTGCCCAGGTGGCGCATCGGTACTTC. Translating gives CAQVAHRYF. The variable domain in full, with the rest retrieved from reference TRBV30 and TRBJ2-7, is SQTIHQWPATLVQPVGSPLSLECTVEGTSNPNLYWYRQAAGRGLQLLFYSVGIGQISSEVPQNLSASRPQDRQFILSSKKLLLSDSGFYLCAQVAHRYFGPGTRLTVT.

At least ten counts were recorded for this clonotype. The genes are TRBV27 and TRBJ2-2; D gene uncertain. The V and J ends lost 5 bases and 3 bases respectively, with 4 bases between them. The CDR3 has 12 amino acids. In germline, CDR1 is MNHEY, CDR2 SMNVEV (reference sequence). The CDR3 nucleotides read TGTGCCAGCAGTCTACACACCGGGGAGCTGTTTTTT. This sequence encodes CASSLHTGELFF.

This clonotype has a count of ten or more. The chain is built from TRBV6-1 and TRBJ2-6, with TRBD1 identical over 8 bases. Germline assignment: CDR1 MNHNS and CDR2 SASEGT. Germline trimming cut 7 bases from V and 2 bases from J; bases unmatched to any gene: 4. CDR3 size: 15 residues. The CDR3 region is CASNTRGPGANVLTF. In DNA form, the CDR3 reads TGTGCCAGCAACACCAGGGGGCCTGGGGCCAACGTCCTGACTTTC.

In this sample, this clonotype turned up many times. The chain links TRBV24-1 to TRBJ2-1; 8 nucleotides align to TRBD2. Germline CDR1 is KGHDR and CDR2 is SFDVKD. V lost 3 bases to trimming and J lost 6 bases; unmatched junction nucleotides: 6. CDR3 size: 15 residues. The CDR3 reads CATSDASAGGNEQFF. In nucleotides, the CDR3 is TGTGCCACCAGTGATGCGTCCGCGGGGGGCAATGAGCAGTTCTTC.

Details on this clonotype: A much bigger clone sits one base away, suggesting this may be a read error. Here the CDR3 DNA reads TGTGCCAGCAGCATGACTAGCGGGAGGGCACGCAATGGGCAGTTCTTC. Its translation is CASSMTSGRARNGQFF. This chain joins TRBV6-1 and TRBJ2-1; 14 bases are shared with TRBD2. Per the germline V gene, CDR1 is MNHNS and CDR2 is SASEGT. The CDR3 is made up of 16 amino acids.